A single sample is the source of the 5 T cell receptor beta chains below, sequenced in a study of T cell responses to AZD1222 COVID-19 vaccine. Using immunoSEQ multiplex PCR, the repertoire was profiled, and TCRdb retains in-frame clones only, with some absent. The data contain 70,000 or so clones, around 88% of them seen just once; the ten biggest clones take up about 20%. This specimen consisted of peripheral blood, obtained on day 0 of AZD1222 vaccination. These receptors were collected from an adult in good health.

This rearrangement joins TRBV28 to TRBJ1-5; possibly TRBD1 for D (5 bases). The CDR3 sequence is 15 residues long. Germline CDR1 reads MDHEN; CDR2 reads SYDVKM. The germline V and J ends were trimmed by 7 bases and 7 bases, with 20 bases remaining between them. This CDR3 reads CASTLGGGRGQPQHF. The CDR3 DNA reads TGTGCCAGCACCCTGGGTGGGGGTAGGGGACAGCCCCAGCATTTT.

The sample holds one count of this clone. This chain connects TRBV7-9 to TRBJ2-7; weak D call: TRBD1 (5 bases). Trimming removed 5 bases at V and 3 bases at J, with 14 bases between. Germline loops: CDR1 SEHNR, CDR2 FQNEAQ (reference sequence). This CDR3 contains 14 residues. The CDR3 loop reads CASSPYPDNYEQYF. The DNA of the CDR3 is TGTGCCAGCAGCCCCTACCCGGACAACTACGAGCAGTACTTC.

The CDR3 nucleotides read TGCAGCGTTGCTGGACTAGCGGTACAAGAGACCCAGTACTTC. This encodes CSVAGLAVQETQYF. The V gene is TRBV29-1, the J gene TRBJ2-5, with 10 bases identical to TRBD2. CDR1 and CDR2 from the germline V gene are SQVTM and ANQGSEA. CDR3 length: 14 amino acids. Trimming removed 4 bases from V and 2 bases from J; junction bases left unmatched: 4.

This chain uses TRBV27 with TRBJ1-1; D perhaps matches TRBD1 (6 bases). The germline gives CDR1 MNHEY, CDR2 SMNVEV (reference sequence). The CDR3 spans 15 residues. The V gene lost 0 bases and the J gene lost 4 bases, with 12 bases spanning the gap. CDR3 sequence (DNA): TGTGCCAGCAGTTTATCGAATACAGGGAGCACTGAAGCTTTCTTT. It encodes CASSLSNTGSTEAFF.

The chain carries TRBV12-3 or TRBV12-4 and TRBJ2-7; 9 positions match TRBD1. J gave up 6 bases and V 4 bases, and 4 bases lay outside the gene matches. The CDR3 is 13 amino acids. CDR3 bases: TGTGCCAGCAGTTACCAGACAGGGGGCGAGCAGTACTTC. This gives the protein CASSYQTGGEQYF.